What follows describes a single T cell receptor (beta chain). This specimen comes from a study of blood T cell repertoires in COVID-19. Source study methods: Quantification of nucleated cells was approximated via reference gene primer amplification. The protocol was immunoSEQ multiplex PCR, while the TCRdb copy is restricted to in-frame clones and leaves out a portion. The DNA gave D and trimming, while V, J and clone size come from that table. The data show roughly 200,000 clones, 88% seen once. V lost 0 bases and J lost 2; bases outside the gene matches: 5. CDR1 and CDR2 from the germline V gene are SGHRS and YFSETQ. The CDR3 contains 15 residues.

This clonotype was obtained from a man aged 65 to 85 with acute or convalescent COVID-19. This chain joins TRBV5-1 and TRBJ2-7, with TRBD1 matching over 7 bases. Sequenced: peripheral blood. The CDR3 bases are TGCGCCAGCAGCTTGGAGACAGGGAGCACCTACGAGCAGTACTTC. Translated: CASSLETGSTYEQYF.